Listed below are T cell receptor beta chains from one sample, sequenced in a study of T-cell memory formation after mild COVID-19. TCRdb fed the 5' RACE reads into MiXCR, producing one record per CDR3 protein. The table has nearly 200,000 distinct CDR3 sequences, around 19% seen once. The sequenced sample consisted of PBMCs or a T cell subset sorted from them (not recorded which). These receptors were taken from an adult woman who had mild COVID-19 (a few samples of this study predate the infection). Cell type and time point are not known. Both conserved end residues are part of each CDR3. Fields, in order: D gene, clone size, J gene, V gene, CDR3 protein, CDR3 DNA. D genes are given only for firm matches. Some rows have no size entry. The others give once, few or many, or a class for an expanded clone.

- | few | TRBJ2-1 | TRBV11-2 | CASSPRRDSIRDEQFF | TGTGCCAGCAGTCCAAGGAGGGACTCCATTCGAGATGAGCAGTTCTTC
- | - | TRBJ1-6 | TRBV18 | CASSRDDSPLHF | TGTGCCAGCTCACGGGATGATTCACCCCTCCACTTT
- | few | TRBJ1-5 | TRBV20-1 | CSARQGTGNNQPQHF | TGCAGTGCTAGACAGGGGACGGGTAACAATCAGCCCCAGCATTTT
TRBD1 | few | TRBJ1-1 | TRBV20-1 | CSARETTGGWTEAFF | TGCAGTGCTAGAGAGACGACAGGGGGCTGGACTGAAGCTTTCTTT
- | few | TRBJ2-7 | TRBV19 | CASSMPGHTYEQYF | TGTGCCAGTAGTATGCCCGGACATACCTACGAGCAGTACTTC
- | few | TRBJ2-3 | TRBV7-2 | CASSLDLEDTQYF | TGTGCCAGCAGCTTAGACTTAGAAGATACGCAGTATTTT
- | - | TRBJ2-4 | TRBV10-1 | CASSEPDETPVSKNIQYF | TGCGCCAGCAGTGAGCCCGATGAAACCCCGGTTTCCAAAAACATTCAGTACTTC
- | - | TRBJ1-1 | TRBV5-6 | CASSSYHGWVEAFF | TGTGCCAGCAGCTCCTATCATGGCTGGGTTGAAGCTTTCTTT
TRBD2 | - | TRBJ2-3 | TRBV4-3 | CASSQDLAGGLPSTDTQYF | TGCGCCAGCAGCCAAGATCTAGCGGGAGGGCTCCCAAGCACAGATACGCAGTATTTT
- | - | TRBJ1-3 | TRBV12-3/TRBV12-4 | CASSLELTGFSGNTIYF | TGTGCCAGCAGTTTAGAGCTCACTGGATTCTCTGGAAACACCATATATTTT
- | - | TRBJ2-7 | TRBV12-3/TRBV12-4 | CASSSGGMFRDRTGYEQYF | TGTGCCAGCAGTTCTGGGGGGATGTTCCGGGATCGGACGGGCTACGAGCAGTACTTC
TRBD2 | few | TRBJ2-1 | TRBV4-3 | CASSLGAREGEQFF | TGCGCCAGCAGCCTGGGTGCCCGGGAGGGTGAGCAGTTCTTC
TRBD2 | - | TRBJ2-1 | TRBV20-1 | CSARLAGGGEQFF | TGCAGTGCTCGACTAGCGGGAGGAGGTGAGCAGTTCTTC
- | - | TRBJ1-1 | TRBV4-1 | CASSQGADTEAFF | TGCGCCAGCAGCCAAGGGGCTGACACTGAAGCTTTCTTT
- | - | TRBJ1-1 | TRBV29-1 | CSVEDAWNTEAFF | TGCAGCGTTGAAGACGCGTGGAACACTGAAGCTTTCTTT
- | many | TRBJ2-7 | TRBV4-3 | CASSHSINSGYEQYF | TGCGCCAGCAGCCACTCTATAAATTCAGGGTACGAGCAGTACTTC
- | few | TRBJ2-3 | TRBV2 | CASKGDSRAKVADTQYF | TGTGCCAGCAAGGGGGACTCGCGGGCCAAGGTGGCAGATACGCAGTATTTT
- | - | TRBJ2-1 | TRBV5-1 | CASSFSQGGNEQFF | TGCGCCAGCAGCTTCTCGCAGGGAGGTAATGAGCAGTTCTTC
- | - | TRBJ2-2 | TRBV4-1 | CASSQGGGRRTGELFF | TGCGCCAGCAGCCAAGGGGGGGGGCGCAGAACCGGGGAGCTGTTTTTT
TRBD2 | - | TRBJ2-7 | TRBV12-3/TRBV12-4 | CASSSQGLAAYEQYF | TGTGCCAGCAGTTCCCAGGGACTAGCGGCCTACGAGCAGTACTTC
- | - | TRBJ2-5 | TRBV11-2 | CASSRDGGVQGETQYF | TGTGCCAGCAGCCGGGATGGCGGGGTTCAAGGAGAGACCCAGTACTTC
- | many | TRBJ2-3 | TRBV29-1 | CSVDASTDTQYF | TGCAGCGTTGATGCCTCAACAGATACGCAGTATTTT
- | few | TRBJ2-1 | TRBV4-2 | CASSQDYTNGARGEQFF | TGTGCCAGCAGCCAAGATTATACGAACGGGGCTCGAGGTGAGCAGTTCTTC
- | few | TRBJ2-3 | TRBV5-1 | CASSLEGRTDTQYF | TGCGCCAGCAGCTTGGAAGGGAGGACAGATACGCAGTATTTT
- | - | TRBJ2-2 | TRBV10-3 | CAIRSLGTGELFF | TGTGCCATCAGAAGTCTGGGCACCGGGGAGCTGTTTTTT
TRBD1 | - | TRBJ2-7 | TRBV5-1 | CASSSGQDYEQYF | TGCGCCAGCAGCTCTGGACAGGACTACGAGCAGTACTTC
- | - | TRBJ2-3 | TRBV4-1 | CASSQDWRTDTQYF | TGCGCCAGCAGCCAAGACTGGCGCACAGATACGCAGTATTTT
TRBD1 | - | TRBJ1-2 | TRBV29-1 | CSTIGQVGGYTF | TGCAGCACCATTGGACAGGTGGGAGGCTACACCTTC
- | few | TRBJ2-2 | TRBV24-1 | CATSGYGELFF | TGTGCCACCAGTGGGTACGGGGAGCTGTTTTTT
- | - | TRBJ1-5 | TRBV5-1 | CASSLEGASNQPQHF | TGCGCCAGCAGCTTGGAAGGGGCGAGCAATCAGCCCCAGCATTTT
TRBD1 | - | TRBJ1-4 | TRBV7-9 | CASSLGQGKLFF | TGTGCCAGCAGCCTGGGACAGGGCAAACTGTTTTTT
TRBD1 | - | TRBJ2-7 | TRBV6-2/TRBV6-3 | CASSYPGQGHYEQYF | TGTGCCAGCAGTTACCCGGGACAGGGGCACTACGAGCAGTACTTC
TRBD1 | few | TRBJ1-2 | TRBV6-5 | CASSKNLGTAYGYTF | TGTGCCAGCAGTAAAAACCTCGGGACAGCCTATGGCTACACCTTC
TRBD2 | - | TRBJ2-1 | TRBV3-1 | CASRLASGAYNEQFF | TGTGCCAGCAGACTTGCTAGCGGGGCCTACAATGAGCAGTTCTTC
- | few | TRBJ2-5 | TRBV20-1 | CSAVWGPPETQYF | TGCAGTGCTGTTTGGGGACCCCCGGAGACCCAGTACTTC
- | - | TRBJ2-7 | TRBV5-6 | CASRSTGASYEQYF | TGTGCCAGCAGGTCGACGGGGGCCTCCTACGAGCAGTACTTC
- | - | TRBJ1-1 | TRBV12-3/TRBV12-4 | CASSQYRNEAFF | TGTGCCAGCAGTCAATACCGAAATGAAGCTTTCTTT
- | - | TRBJ1-4 | TRBV4-1 | CASSLLGRTNEKLFF | TGCGCCAGCAGCCTTTTAGGACGGACTAATGAAAAACTGTTTTTT
- | few | TRBJ2-2 | TRBV28 | CASSSPGTTLTGELFF | TGTGCCAGCAGTTCCCCTGGGACCACCCTCACCGGGGAGCTGTTTTTT
- | - | TRBJ2-1 | TRBV24-1 | CATSDWTVTEQFF | TGTGCCACCAGTGATTGGACAGTGACTGAGCAGTTCTTC
- | - | TRBJ2-5 | TRBV7-2 | CASRPPGPRQTQYF | TGTGCCAGCAGGCCACCCGGCCCCCGGCAGACCCAGTACTTC
TRBD1 | few | TRBJ1-1 | TRBV10-3 | CAIRRDREGTEAFF | TGTGCCATCAGAAGGGACAGGGAGGGAACTGAAGCTTTCTTT